These 21 T cell receptor beta chains share one sample of origin, sequenced in a study of blood T cell repertoires in COVID-19. Using immunoSEQ multiplex PCR, the repertoire was profiled, and TCRdb retains in-frame clones only, with some absent. In the table there are hundreds of thousands of clones, approximately 83% of which are singletons. The sequencing sample was made of peripheral blood. These receptors came from a woman under 40 who had recovered from COVID-19.

This chain links TRBV13 with TRBJ2-1; 11 bases line up with TRBD2. The junction had 9 bases not matched to a gene; V was cut back by 4 bases and J by 7 bases. The CDR3 contains 16 residues. Germline V lookup: CDR1 PRHDT, CDR2 FYEKMQ (reference sequence). The CDR3 nucleotides are TGTGCCAGCAGCTACGTAGCGGGAGGGGCGAGGAATGAGCAGTTCTTC. Translated: CASSYVAGGARNEQFF.

A single count supports this clone. The chain recombines TRBV5-1 with TRBJ1-6, with D unclear. Per the germline V gene, CDR1 is SGHRS and CDR2 is YFSETQ. CDR3 length equals 15 residues. Deletions cut 0 bases from V and 7 bases from J, with 11 bases between. The CDR3 DNA follows: TGCGCCAGCAGCTTGGGTCGGAACGGGAATTCACCCCTCCACTTT. It translates to CASSLGRNGNSPLHF. Combining the CDR3 with reference TRBV5-1 and TRBJ1-6 gives the whole variable domain KAGVTQTPRYLIKTRGQQVTLSCSPISGHRSVSWYQQTPGQGLQFLFEYFSETQRNKGNFPGRFSGRQFSNSRSEMNVSTLELGDSALYLCASSLGRNGNSPLHFGNGTRLTVT.

The genes are TRBV19 and TRBJ2-7, with a tentative D call TRBD1 (6 bases). The CDR3 has 15 residues. CDR1 is LNHDA and CDR2 is SQIVND in the germline V gene (reference sequence). Trimming cost V 3 bases and J 1 base, with 13 bases left between them. CDR3 protein: CASSISPGQSYEQYF. Written as DNA, the CDR3 is TGTGCCAGTAGTATTTCCCCGGGACAATCCTACGAGCAGTACTTC.

The V gene is TRBV3-1 (or the pseudogene TRBV3-2), the J gene TRBJ2-5; no firm D call. The CDR3 contains 13 residues. V was pared by 5 bases and J by 5 bases, with 12 bases between. Germline loops: CDR1 LGHDT, CDR2 YNNKEL (reference sequence). The CDR3 coding sequence is TGTGCCAGCAGCAGGTCCGCGAGGGAGACCCAGTACTTC. Protein: CASSRSARETQYF.

This clone was seen just once. This chain joins TRBV19 and TRBJ2-2; TRBD1 agrees at 9 bases. Germline CDR1 LNHDA, CDR2 SQIVND (reference sequence). The V gene end was trimmed by 5 bases and the J gene end by 6 bases; junction bases not matched to a gene: 10. The CDR3 has 16 residues. Here the CDR3 DNA reads TGTGCCAGTAGTCCGGGACAGGGTAAAAGGTCCGGGGAGCTGTTTTTT. Translated, it gives CASSPGQGKRSGELFF. Variable domain in full (rest from reference TRBV19 and TRBJ2-2): DGGITQSPKYLFRKEGQNVTLSCEQNLNHDAMYWYRQDPGQGLRLIYYSQIVNDFQKGDIAEGYSVSREKKESFPLTVTSAQKNPTAFYLCASSPGQGKRSGELFFGEGSRLTVL.

CDR3 in DNA: TGCGCCAGCAGCCAAGCCTCTCTTTACACAGATACGCAGTATTTT. The encoded protein is CASSQASLYTDTQYF. V usage is TRBV4-1 and J usage is TRBJ2-3; D is ambiguous. This CDR3 is built from 15 residues. Germline values: CDR1 MGHRA, CDR2 YSYEKL. Trimming left V 1 base short and J 2 bases short, with 10 bases between.

This clone was detected once. The V gene is TRBV2, the J gene TRBJ1-4; no clear D. Germline V CDR1 and CDR2: SNHLY, FYNNEI. CDR3 length: 13 residues. V was clipped by 8 bases and J by 7 bases, with 14 bases between them. The CDR3 DNA reads as TGTGCCAGCTCAGGTTCCGGAGGTGAAAAACTGTTTTTT. Protein sequence: CASSGSGGEKLFF.

The chain joins TRBV13 to TRBJ1-4; D not certain. Germline-derived CDR1 and CDR2 are PRHDT and FYEKMQ (reference sequence). The CDR3 consists of 15 residues. V was cut by 6 bases and J by 4 bases, with 15 bases left in between. In nucleotides, the CDR3 is TGTGCCAGCAGTCAAAAGCGGCTAGATAATGAAAAACTGTTTTTT. It encodes CASSQKRLDNEKLFF. Variable domain in full (rest from reference TRBV13 and TRBJ1-4): AAGVIQSPRHLIKEKRETATLKCYPIPRHDTVYWYQQGPGQDPQFLISFYEKMQSDKGSIPDRFSAQQFSDYHSELNMSSLELGDSALYFCASSQKRLDNEKLFFGSGTQLSVL.

The chain links TRBV7-2 to TRBJ1-6; the match to TRBD1 covers 9 bases. CDR1 and CDR2 (germline): SGHTA, FQGNSA. This CDR3 is 14 amino acids long. After removal of 5 bases from V and 9 bases from J, the junction contained 5 bases not matched to a gene. This chain's CDR3 is CASSTPGQGSPLHF. In DNA, the CDR3 is TGTGCCAGCAGCACCCCGGGACAGGGTTCACCCCTCCACTTT.

This clone was detected only once. The V and J genes are TRBV6-5 and TRBJ2-4, with TRBD2 identical over 12 bases. Germline CDR1 is MNHEY and CDR2 is SVGAGI. The V and J ends lost 8 bases and 6 bases, in that order; junction bases with no gene match: 5. The CDR3 has 14 residues. DNA of the CDR3: TGTGCCAGCGAACGGACTAGCGGGATAAACATTCAGTACTTC. Its translation is CASERTSGINIQYF.

CDR3 sequence: CASSLEGALAAGANVLTF. The CDR3 DNA follows: TGCGCCAGCAGCTTGGAAGGAGCTCTCGCGGCAGGGGCCAACGTCCTGACTTTC. This rearrangement joins TRBV5-1 to TRBJ2-6; D is uncertain. The length of the CDR3 is 18 residues. V was trimmed by 0 bases and J by 4 bases, leaving 17 bases between them. Germline values: CDR1 SGHRS, CDR2 YFSETQ.

This clone showed up just once. V is TRBV28 and J is TRBJ2-7; a possible D gene is TRBD2 (6 bases). Germline values: CDR1 MDHEN, CDR2 SYDVKM. This CDR3 has 15 residues. V was trimmed by 7 bases and J by 0 bases, leaving 16 bases between them. The CDR3 region is CASTIPGRPSYEQYF. The CDR3 DNA sequence: TGTGCCAGCACCATTCCTGGGAGGCCCTCCTACGAGCAGTACTTC.

The CDR3 DNA follows: TGTGCCAGCAGCGACCGCCTACAGGGCAATGAGCAGTTCTTC. It specifies CASSDRLQGNEQFF. The V call is TRBV9, the J call TRBJ2-1, with D maybe TRBD1 (6 bases). CDR1 and CDR2 (germline): SGDLS, YYNGEE. The V end lost 3 bases, the J end lost 6 bases, and 13 bases lay between the germline ends. The CDR3 extends over 14 amino acids.

The V gene is TRBV27, the J gene TRBJ1-1; 8 positions match TRBD1. Trimming cost V 6 bases and J 5 bases; bases outside gene matches: 8. Germline CDR1 reads MNHEY; CDR2 reads SMNVEV (reference sequence). The CDR3 covers 14 residues. The CDR3 loop reads CASSQQGGGTEAFF. CDR3 nucleotides: TGTGCCAGCAGCCAACAGGGGGGTGGGACTGAAGCTTTCTTT.

J is TRBJ1-4 and V is TRBV9; a possible D gene is TRBD1 (6 bases). The V end lost 4 bases, the J end lost 2 bases, and 12 bases lay between the germline ends. The CDR3 sequence is 15 residues long. CDR1 is SGDLS, CDR2 YYNGEE, per germline. The CDR3 DNA reads as TGTGCCAGCAGCTTCGAACAGGGCACTAATGAAAAACTGTTTTTT. Protein sequence: CASSFEQGTNEKLFF.

The rearrangement links TRBV5-1 to TRBJ2-1; D is possibly TRBD2 (6 bases). Trimming removed 0 bases at V and 3 bases at J, with 7 bases between. Germline lookup yields CDR1 SGHRS and CDR2 YFSETQ. The CDR3 is 14 residues long. Here the CDR3 reads CASSLARDYNEQFF. The CDR3 DNA sequence: TGCGCCAGCAGCTTGGCGCGGGACTACAATGAGCAGTTCTTC.

The rearrangement uses TRBV10-3 and TRBJ1-2; 7 nucleotides agree with TRBD1. Germline loops: CDR1 ENHRY, CDR2 SYGVKD. The CDR3 runs to 13 residues. V lost 6 bases to trimming and J lost 6 bases; unmatched junction nucleotides: 7. CDR3 sequence reads: CAISRDSTHGYTF. The CDR3 DNA sequence: TGTGCCATCAGCCGGGACAGCACCCATGGCTACACCTTC.

This clone was seen more than once but under ten times. V is TRBV7-3 and J is TRBJ1-1; TRBD1 is a possible D gene (6 bases). V shed 2 bases and J shed 0 bases, with 13 bases lying between them. This CDR3 has 16 residues. Germline V gene lookup returns CDR1 SGHTA and CDR2 FQGTGA. The CDR3 DNA reads TGTGCCAGCAGCTTACGAGCAGGGACAATGAACACTGAAGCTTTCTTT. As protein: CASSLRAGTMNTEAFF.

The genes are TRBV3-1 (or the pseudogene TRBV3-2) and TRBJ2-3; TRBD2 agrees at 10 bases. V dropped 3 bases and J dropped 6; count of bases not matched to a gene: 3. There are 14 residues in the CDR3. In germline, CDR1 is LGHDT, CDR2 YNNKEL (reference sequence). CDR3 DNA sequence: TGTGCCAGCAGCCAGAGCGGGGGGGCCGATACGCAGTATTTT. Translated, it gives CASSQSGGADTQYF.

The CDR3 sequence: CASSLSGWRNGYTF. CDR3 coding DNA: TGTGCCAGCAGTTTATCTGGCTGGAGGAATGGCTACACCTTC. This chain joins TRBV27 and TRBJ1-2; the D is unclear. This CDR3 contains 14 residues. Germline values: CDR1 MNHEY, CDR2 SMNVEV (reference sequence). Trimming took off 0 bases at V and 6 bases at J, with 11 bases between the two ends.

This clone was observed once. J is TRBJ2-2 and V is TRBV5-4; perhaps TRBD2 as D (5 bases). From germline, CDR1 is SGHNT and CDR2 YYREEE (reference sequence). This CDR3 has 16 amino acids. Deletions cut 2 bases from V and 2 bases from J, with 13 bases between. The CDR3: CASSFPRPGNTGELFF. The CDR3, as DNA: TGTGCCAGCAGCTTCCCCCGGCCGGGAAACACCGGGGAGCTGTTTTTT.